This entry lists 30 T cell receptor beta chains sequenced from one sample in a study of PD-1 blockade in classical Hodgkin lymphoma. The method was immunoSEQ multiplex PCR; TCRdb's version includes in-frame clones alone and lacks a portion of them. Among tens of thousands of clones listed, roughly 91% were seen once. All patients experienced relapse after autologous stem cell transplantation, and brentuximab vedotin exposure was variable. Sequences were derived from peripheral blood mononuclear cells (PBMCs), sampled at baseline. The source is a human donor with classical Hodgkin lymphoma.

The rearrangement joins TRBV9 to TRBJ2-5, with TRBD2 matching 8 bases. This CDR3 is 15 amino acids long. Germline trimming cut 0 bases from V and 6 bases from J; bases unmatched to any gene: 7. Germline V gene lookup returns CDR1 SGDLS and CDR2 YYNGEE. DNA for the CDR3: TGTGCCAGCAGCGTAGGGGCGGGAGGAAGAAAGACCCAGTACTTC. Translation: CASSVGAGGRKTQYF.

This sequence joins TRBV6-6 and TRBJ2-5, with 7 bases identical to TRBD2. The end of the DNA fits TRBJ2-7 better, so the J call may be wrong. Germline assignment: CDR1 MNHNY and CDR2 SVGAGI (reference sequence). The CDR3 totals 16 residues. The CDR3, as DNA: TGTGCCAGCAGTTACTTGCTAGCGGCCACCCCCTACGAGCAGTACTTC. Protein sequence: CASSYLLAATPYEQYF.

The chain links TRBV7-9 to TRBJ2-7, with D unresolved. The V gene's germline CDR1 is SEHNR and CDR2 FQNEAQ (reference sequence). The V end was cut by 3 bases, the J end by 2 bases, with 8 bases between. The CDR3 totals 13 residues. CDR3 protein: CASSFHSPYEQYF. The CDR3 coding sequence is TGTGCCAGCAGCTTCCACAGTCCCTACGAGCAGTACTTC.

This clone was found once. This chain joins TRBV7-6 and TRBJ2-7; TRBD1 or TRBD2 may be the D gene (5 bases each). Germline V gives CDR1 SGHVS, CDR2 FNYEAQ. V shed 1 base and J shed 0 bases, with 7 bases lying between them. This CDR3 has 14 amino acids. CDR3 sequence: CASSLEGSSYEQYF. Written as DNA, the CDR3 is TGTGCCAGCAGCTTAGAGGGGAGCTCCTACGAGCAGTACTTC.

This chain connects TRBV9 to TRBJ2-3; 11 bases line up with TRBD1. The length of the CDR3 is 16 residues. CDR1 SGDLS and CDR2 YYNGEE come from the germline V gene. V dropped 0 bases and J dropped 7; count of bases not matched to a gene: 7. The CDR3 sequence is CASSVGRTGGANTQYF. DNA of the CDR3: TGTGCCAGCAGCGTAGGAAGGACAGGGGGCGCGAATACGCAGTATTTT.

The chain links TRBV4-1 to TRBJ2-7; D may be TRBD1 (6 bases). This CDR3 region has 16 residues. With 0 bases removed from V and 4 bases from J, the gap between germline ends came to 16 bases. Germline-derived CDR1 and CDR2 are MGHRA and YSYEKL. The CDR3 region has the DNA TGCGCCAGCAGCCAAGATTATGGGGGCTCCCCTTACGAGCAGTACTTC. Translating gives CASSQDYGGSPYEQYF.

The genes are TRBV15 and TRBJ2-2; D is unresolved. Germline CDR1 and CDR2: LNHNV and YYDKDF (reference sequence). The CDR3 consists of 13 residues. V shed 4 bases and J shed 5 bases, with 8 bases lying between them. CDR3 in DNA: TGTGCCACCAGCAAAGACCGTACCGGGGAGCTGTTTTTT. It yields the protein CATSKDRTGELFF.

The chain employs TRBV7-9 and TRBJ1-1, with TRBD1 identical over 8 bases. Germline CDR1 is SEHNR and CDR2 is FQNEAQ (reference sequence). V gave up 5 bases and J gave up 5 bases; unmatched junction bases: 7. The CDR3 runs 14 residues. CDR3 in amino acids: CASSPWTGRTEAFF. DNA of the CDR3: TGTGCCAGCAGCCCCTGGACAGGGAGGACTGAAGCTTTCTTT.

This chain joins TRBV19 and TRBJ2-3; the match to TRBD1 covers 11 bases. The length of the CDR3 is 20 residues. With V trimmed by 5 bases and J by 3 bases, 19 bases remained unmatched. From germline, CDR1 is LNHDA and CDR2 SQIVND (reference sequence). The CDR3 DNA reads TGTGCCAGTAGTCCCCGGGACAGGGGGTCGAGGACTAGAATTACAGATACGCAGTATTTT. Protein: CASSPRDRGSRTRITDTQYF.

The J gene is TRBJ2-3, the V gene TRBV7-4; 10 bases are shared with TRBD2. V dropped 3 bases and J dropped 0; count of bases not matched to a gene: 6. The germline V gene encodes CDR1 SGHVT and CDR2 SQSDAQ. The CDR3 runs to 17 residues. As DNA, the CDR3 is TGTGCCAGCAGCTTTGGGACTAGCGAAACTAGCACAGATACGCAGTATTTT. Amino acid sequence: CASSFGTSETSTDTQYF.

Comments on this clone: Other nucleotide sequences from this sample produce the same CDR3. The chain employs TRBV18 and TRBJ1-5, with D hard to call. The V gene lost 3 bases and the J gene lost 1 base, with 7 bases spanning the gap. The CDR3 loop spans 14 amino acids. Per the germline V gene, CDR1 is KGHSH and CDR2 is LQKENI. The CDR3 region is CASSPGGSNQPQHF. Here the CDR3 DNA reads TGTGCCAGCTCACCTGGCGGGAGCAATCAGCCCCAGCATTTT. Drawing the rest from reference TRBV18 and TRBJ1-5, the complete variable domain is NAGVMQNPRHLVRRRGQEARLRCSPMKGHSHVYWYRQLPEEGLKFMVYLQKENIIDESGMPKERFSAEFPKEGPSILRIQQVVRGDSAAYFCASSPGGSNQPQHFGDGTRLSIL.

This chain connects TRBV6-6 to TRBJ1-4; 8 bases agree with TRBD1. This CDR3 contains 15 residues. With 2 bases clipped from V and 8 bases from J, the junction kept 7 bases outside the gene matches. The V gene's germline CDR1 is MNHNY and CDR2 SVGAGI (reference sequence). The CDR3 region is CASSYPTGAGEKLFF. CDR3 DNA sequence: TGTGCCAGCAGTTACCCGACAGGGGCGGGAGAAAAACTGTTTTTT.

V usage is TRBV9 and J usage is TRBJ2-3; 8 bases line up with TRBD2. This CDR3 comprises 18 residues. Germline trimming cut 4 bases from V and 0 bases from J; bases unmatched to any gene: 13. Germline V gives CDR1 SGDLS, CDR2 YYNGEE. CDR3 region: CASSPTLSGTLSTDTQYF. The CDR3 coding sequence is TGTGCCAGCAGCCCGACCCTTAGCGGGACCCTAAGCACAGATACGCAGTATTTT.

The chain employs TRBV7-3 and TRBJ2-1; 7 positions agree with TRBD2. Losses at the gene ends were 4 bases for V and 6 bases for J; bases not matched to a gene: 9. Germline V CDR1 and CDR2: SGHTA, FQGTGA. The CDR3 consists of 15 residues. This CDR3 reads CASSSGLGRRNEQFF. The CDR3 DNA follows: TGTGCCAGCAGCTCCGGACTAGGGAGGCGCAATGAGCAGTTCTTC.

About this clone: The CDR3 ends on some other residue instead of the conserved phenylalanine or tryptophan, so this is likely a read error. The limits of the CDR3 on the DNA are not certain, so only TCRdb's listed CDR3 is given. The chain recombines TRBV6-5 with TRBJ1-2. The CDR3 is 10 residues long, counting both termini. Germline V gives CDR1 MNHEY, CDR2 SVGAGI. The CDR3 loop reads CASSPAASSL.

A note on this clone: The germline gene is not matched at one end of the junction; a read error may be the cause. V is TRBV6-5 and J is TRBJ1-1; D is ambiguous. There are 14 residues in the CDR3. Germline loops: CDR1 MNHEY, CDR2 SVGAGI. This chain's CDR3 is CASSNSGKNTEAFF. CDR3 in DNA: TGTGCCAGCAGTAACTCCGGGAAGAACACTGAAGCTTTCTTT.

The chain joins TRBV6-6 to TRBJ2-3, with D possibly matching TRBD1 (6 bases). Germline CDR1 is MNHNY and CDR2 is SVGAGI (reference sequence). V lost 5 bases to trimming and J lost 1 base, with 13 bases between them. The CDR3 spans 15 residues. DNA of the CDR3: TGTGCCAGCAGTAGACAGGTCCCTCGCACAGATACGCAGTATTTT. Translating gives CASSRQVPRTDTQYF.

The chain uses TRBV23-1 and TRBJ2-7; TRBD1 might be the D (6 bases). TRBV23-1 is an ORF, with its function uncertain. The V and J ends lost 3 bases and 3 bases respectively, with 15 bases between them. There are 15 residues in the CDR3. The CDR3 here is CASSHSSDSLYEQYF. The CDR3 region has the DNA TGCGCCAGCAGTCATTCCTCGGACAGTCTCTACGAGCAGTACTTC.

This clone has only one observation. The V call is TRBV7-8, the J call TRBJ2-3; unclear D gene. The germline CDR1 and CDR2 sequences are SGHVS and FQNEAQ. The CDR3 runs 12 residues. The germline V and J ends were trimmed by 8 bases and 1 base, with 7 bases remaining between them. The CDR3 here is CASRVGTDTQYF. CDR3 nucleotides: TGTGCCAGCCGGGTCGGCACAGATACGCAGTATTTT.

The rearrangement joins TRBV30 to TRBJ2-5, with TRBD2 identical over 9 bases. The CDR3 has 15 residues. Germline CDR1 is GTSNPN and CDR2 is SVGIG (reference sequence). With 3 bases clipped from V and 4 bases from J, the junction kept 9 bases outside the gene matches. The CDR3 is CAWSASGRTGETQYF. For the CDR3, the DNA is TGTGCCTGGAGCGCCAGCGGGAGGACGGGAGAGACCCAGTACTTC.

This chain uses TRBV27 with TRBJ2-4, with 11 bases that match TRBD2. V lost 5 bases, J lost 4 bases, and 13 bases stayed unmatched. The CDR3 is 18 residues long. The germline V gene has CDR1 MNHEY and CDR2 SMNVEV (reference sequence). CDR3 loop: CASSPSKLAGATKNIQYF. The CDR3, as DNA: TGTGCCAGCAGTCCCTCTAAACTAGCGGGGGCCACTAAAAACATTCAGTACTTC.

The V and J genes are TRBV5-1 and TRBJ1-4; no firm D call. Trimming removed 0 bases from V and 4 bases from J, with 13 bases in between. Germline CDR1 and CDR2: SGHRS and YFSETQ. CDR3 length: 16 amino acids. CDR3 amino acids: CASSLVGEPGNEKLFF. Here the CDR3 DNA reads TGCGCCAGCAGCTTGGTGGGAGAACCGGGTAATGAAAAACTGTTTTTT.

Here the CDR3 DNA reads TGTGCCAGCAGTCTGGGACAGGGGGCAGGCATTCAGTACTTC. Its translation: CASSLGQGAGIQYF. This rearrangement joins TRBV6-5 to TRBJ2-4, with TRBD1 matching over 12 bases. The CDR3 is made up of 14 amino acids. J gave up 9 bases and V 5 bases, and 5 bases lay outside the gene matches. CDR1 and CDR2 from the germline V gene are MNHEY and SVGAGI.

This chain uses TRBV4-3 with TRBJ2-7; D is unclear. V lost 1 base and J 0 bases, leaving 13 bases between the germline ends. The CDR3 extends over 16 amino acids. Germline V CDR1 and CDR2: LGHNA, YSLEER. CDR3: CASSQGDTTPSYEQYF. For the CDR3, the DNA is TGCGCCAGCAGCCAAGGGGATACGACCCCCTCCTACGAGCAGTACTTC.

The chain uses TRBV7-2 and TRBJ2-5; 7 bases match TRBD2. Trimming took 3 bases from V and 0 from J; bases not matched to a gene: 7. This CDR3 comprises 16 residues. The germline V gene encodes CDR1 SGHTA and CDR2 FQGNSA. CDR3 nucleotides: TGTGCCAGCAGCTTCAATTGGGGGGGGTACCAAGAGACCCAGTACTTC. This gives the protein CASSFNWGGYQETQYF.

The chain is built from TRBV27 and TRBJ1-5; D not certain. The germline V gene encodes CDR1 MNHEY and CDR2 SMNVEV (reference sequence). V was cut by 9 bases and J by 0 bases, with 9 bases left in between. There are 13 residues in the CDR3. The DNA for the CDR3 is TGTGCCAGTCCCTGGGGTAGCAATCAGCCCCAGCATTTT. Its protein is CASPWGSNQPQHF.

This chain joins TRBV27 and TRBJ2-1; no reliable D call. Germline V CDR1 and CDR2: MNHEY, SMNVEV (reference sequence). Trimming shortened V by 3 bases and J by 0 bases, and 9 bases separated the two germline ends. CDR3 length: 15 residues. The CDR3 reads CASSFWEASYNEQFF. The CDR3 DNA reads TGTGCCAGCAGTTTCTGGGAAGCCTCCTACAATGAGCAGTTCTTC.

This chain connects TRBV7-9 to TRBJ2-7, with 9 bases that match TRBD1. Trimming took 4 bases from V and 2 from J; bases not matched to a gene: 6. The CDR3 contains 15 residues. Germline V gene sequence: CDR1 SEHNR, CDR2 FQNEAQ (reference sequence). The CDR3 region is CASSSSGQGTYEQYF. The CDR3 nucleotides are TGTGCCAGCAGCTCCTCGGGACAGGGAACCTACGAGCAGTACTTC.

V is TRBV27 and J is TRBJ2-7; weak D call: TRBD1 (5 bases). V lost 2 bases and J 3 bases, leaving 17 bases between the germline ends. The CDR3 length is 16 residues. Germline CDR1 MNHEY, CDR2 SMNVEV (reference sequence). Written as DNA, the CDR3 is TGTGCCAGCAGTTTACCGTCCAGGGAAACACACTACGAGCAGTACTTC. Translated, it gives CASSLPSRETHYEQYF.

CDR3 loop: CASSTRQASSGNTIYF. The CDR3 DNA is TGTGCCAGCAGTACCCGACAGGCCAGCTCTGGAAACACCATATATTTT. V is TRBV2 and J is TRBJ1-3, with TRBD1 as a possible D gene (6 bases). The CDR3 is 16 residues long. Germline CDR1 and CDR2: SNHLY and FYNNEI. Trimming left V 5 bases short and J 0 bases short, with 14 bases between.